Here is one TCR beta chain with its context. This sample was taken from a study of blood T cell repertoires in COVID-19. Study-level background: COVID-19 samples from acute and convalescent phases originated in the United States, Italy and Spain. PBMCs, B-cell-depleted T cells, or T cells were the source of the cDNA or gDNA that made up the material.

The CDR3 contains 15 residues. The V gene's germline CDR1 is SGDLS and CDR2 YYNGEE. The V and J ends lost 2 bases and 4 bases respectively, with 12 bases between them. Per the original methods: Reference gene primer amplification in the assay estimated nucleated cell counts. Clones were read by immunoSEQ multiplex PCR, and TCRdb kept only the in-frame ones, dropping some. V, J and clone size derive from that table, while D and trimming were established from the DNA sequence. The sample lists 73,000 or so clones; more than 85% were seen once. The rearrangement uses TRBV9 and TRBJ2-2, with D possibly being TRBD2 (5 bases). The sequenced sample consisted of peripheral blood. This TCR came from a human donor with active COVID-19. The donor label of this sample is uncertain. CDR3 loop: CASSVKAVFTGELFF. CDR3 DNA: TGTGCCAGCAGCGTTAAAGCGGTATTCACCGGGGAGCTGTTTTTT.